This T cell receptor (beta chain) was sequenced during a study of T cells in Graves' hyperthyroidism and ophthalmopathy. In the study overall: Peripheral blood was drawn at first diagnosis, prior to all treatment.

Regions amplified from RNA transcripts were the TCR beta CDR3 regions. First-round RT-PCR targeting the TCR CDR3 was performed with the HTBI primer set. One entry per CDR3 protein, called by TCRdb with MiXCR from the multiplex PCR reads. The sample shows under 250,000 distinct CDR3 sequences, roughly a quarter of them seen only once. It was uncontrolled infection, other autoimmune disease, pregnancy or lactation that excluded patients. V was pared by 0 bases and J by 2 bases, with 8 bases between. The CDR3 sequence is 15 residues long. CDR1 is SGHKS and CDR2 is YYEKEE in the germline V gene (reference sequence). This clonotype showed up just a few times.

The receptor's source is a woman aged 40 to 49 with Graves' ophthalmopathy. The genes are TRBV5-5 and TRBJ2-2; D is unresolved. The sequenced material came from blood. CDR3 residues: CASSLGLINTGELFF. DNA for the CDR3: TGTGCCAGCAGCTTGGGACTCATTAACACCGGGGAGCTGTTTTTT.